This TCR beta chain was identified in a study of blood T cell repertoires in COVID-19. Across the study: COVID-19 samples from acute and convalescent phases originated in the United States, Italy and Spain. Sources were T cells, B-cell-depleted T cells, or PBMCs; the material itself was cDNA or gDNA.

Original handling: How many nucleated cells were present was estimated from reference gene primer amplification. Profiling relied on immunoSEQ multiplex PCR, and the TCRdb table lists in-frame clones only, not all of them. V and J calls and clone size are those listed in that table; D and trimming were worked out from the DNA. The sample comprises around 100,000 clones, 88% of which are singletons, and approximately 3.5% rests with the top ten. The sample taken for sequencing was peripheral blood. This clonotype was sampled from a human donor in a cohort sampled during active COVID-19.

The CDR3 protein is CASSSGTSGSHNEQFF. CDR3 bases: TGCGCCAGCTCGTCTGGGACTAGCGGGAGTCACAATGAGCAGTTCTTC. The chain uses TRBV10-2 and TRBJ2-1; TRBD2 matches 14 bases. Germline V lookup: CDR1 WSHSY, CDR2 SAAADI. The CDR3 loop spans 16 amino acids. J gave up 5 bases and V 8 bases, and 8 bases lay outside the gene matches.